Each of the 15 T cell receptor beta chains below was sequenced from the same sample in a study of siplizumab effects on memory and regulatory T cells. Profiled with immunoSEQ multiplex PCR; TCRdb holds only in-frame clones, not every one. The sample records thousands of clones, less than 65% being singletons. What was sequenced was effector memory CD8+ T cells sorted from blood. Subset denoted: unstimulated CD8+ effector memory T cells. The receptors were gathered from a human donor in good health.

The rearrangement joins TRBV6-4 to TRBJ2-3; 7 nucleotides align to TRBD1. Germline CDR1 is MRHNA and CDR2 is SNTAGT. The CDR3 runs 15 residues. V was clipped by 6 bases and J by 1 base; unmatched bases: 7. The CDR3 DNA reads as TGTGCCAGCAGCCCTACAGGGGCGGGCACAGATACGCAGTATTTT. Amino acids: CASSPTGAGTDTQYF.

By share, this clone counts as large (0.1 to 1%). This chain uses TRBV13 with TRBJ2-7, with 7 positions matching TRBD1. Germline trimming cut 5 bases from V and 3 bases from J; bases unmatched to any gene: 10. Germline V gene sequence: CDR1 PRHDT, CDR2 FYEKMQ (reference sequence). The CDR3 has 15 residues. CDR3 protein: CASSPREQGHYEQYF. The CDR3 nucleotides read TGTGCCAGCAGCCCCCGGGAACAGGGGCACTACGAGCAGTACTTC.

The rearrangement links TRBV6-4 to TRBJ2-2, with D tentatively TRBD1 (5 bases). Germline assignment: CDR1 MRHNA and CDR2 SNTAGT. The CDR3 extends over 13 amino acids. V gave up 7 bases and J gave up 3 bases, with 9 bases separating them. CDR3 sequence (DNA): TGTGCCAGCAAGCAGGGTCACACCGGGGAGCTGTTTTTT. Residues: CASKQGHTGELFF.

Here the CDR3 reads CASSLATGWEETQYF. The CDR3 bases are TGTGCCAGCAGCTTAGCTACAGGCTGGGAAGAGACCCAGTACTTC. The chain couples TRBV7-6 to TRBJ2-5; TRBD1 is a possible D gene (5 bases). The germline CDR1 and CDR2 sequences are SGHVS and FNYEAQ. The V and J ends lost 0 bases and 3 bases respectively, with 11 bases between them. This CDR3 is built from 15 residues.

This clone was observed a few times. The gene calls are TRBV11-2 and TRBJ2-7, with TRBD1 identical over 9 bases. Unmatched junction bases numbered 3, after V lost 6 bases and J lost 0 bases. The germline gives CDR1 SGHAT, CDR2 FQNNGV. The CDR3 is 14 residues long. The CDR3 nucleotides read TGTGCCAGCAGGCGGACAGGGGACTCCTACGAGCAGTACTTC. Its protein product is CASRRTGDSYEQYF. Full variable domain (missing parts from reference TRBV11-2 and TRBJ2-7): EAGVAQSPRYKIIEKRQSVAFWCNPISGHATLYWYQQILGQGPKLLIQFQNNGVVDDSQLPKDRFSAERLKGVDSTLKIQPAKLEDSAVYLCASRRTGDSYEQYFGPGTRLTVT.

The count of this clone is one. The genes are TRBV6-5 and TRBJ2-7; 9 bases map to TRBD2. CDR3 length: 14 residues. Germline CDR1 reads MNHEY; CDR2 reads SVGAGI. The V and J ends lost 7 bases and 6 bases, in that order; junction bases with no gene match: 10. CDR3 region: CASTPLAGGLEQYF. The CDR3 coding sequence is TGTGCCAGCACCCCACTCGCGGGGGGGCTCGAGCAGTACTTC.

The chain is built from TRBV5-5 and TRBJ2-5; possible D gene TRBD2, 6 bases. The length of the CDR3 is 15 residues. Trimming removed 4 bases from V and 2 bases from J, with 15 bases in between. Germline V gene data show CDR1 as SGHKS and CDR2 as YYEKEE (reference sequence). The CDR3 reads CASSLSGLRQETQYF. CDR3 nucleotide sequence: TGTGCCAGCAGCCTATCAGGACTAAGGCAAGAGACCCAGTACTTC.

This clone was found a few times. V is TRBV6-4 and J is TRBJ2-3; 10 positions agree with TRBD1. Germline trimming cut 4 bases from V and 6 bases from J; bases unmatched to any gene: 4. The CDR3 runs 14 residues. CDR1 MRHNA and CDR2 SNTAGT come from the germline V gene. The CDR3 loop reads CASSAGTGDDTQYF. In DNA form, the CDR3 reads TGTGCCAGCAGTGCGGGGACAGGGGACGATACGCAGTATTTT.

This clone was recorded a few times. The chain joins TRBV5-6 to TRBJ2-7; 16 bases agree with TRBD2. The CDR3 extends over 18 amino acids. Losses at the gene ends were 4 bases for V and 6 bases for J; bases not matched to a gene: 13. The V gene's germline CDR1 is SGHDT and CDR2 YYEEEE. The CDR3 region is CASSPGTSGGAGGSEQYF. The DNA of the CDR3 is TGTGCCAGCAGCCCCGGGACTAGCGGGGGGGCCGGCGGTTCCGAGCAGTACTTC.

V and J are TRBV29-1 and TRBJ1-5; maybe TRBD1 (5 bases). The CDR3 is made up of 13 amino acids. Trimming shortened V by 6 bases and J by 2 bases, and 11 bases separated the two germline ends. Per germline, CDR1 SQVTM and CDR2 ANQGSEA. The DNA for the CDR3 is TGCAGCGTGCCCGGGGCAGGCAATCAGCCCCAGCATTTT. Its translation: CSVPGAGNQPQHF.

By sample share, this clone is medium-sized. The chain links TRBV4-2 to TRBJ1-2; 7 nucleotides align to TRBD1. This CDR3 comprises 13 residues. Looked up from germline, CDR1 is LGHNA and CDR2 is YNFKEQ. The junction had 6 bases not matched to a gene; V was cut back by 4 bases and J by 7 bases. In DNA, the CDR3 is TGTGCCAGCAGCCTGGAGACAGGGTCTGGCTACACCTTC. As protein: CASSLETGSGYTF.

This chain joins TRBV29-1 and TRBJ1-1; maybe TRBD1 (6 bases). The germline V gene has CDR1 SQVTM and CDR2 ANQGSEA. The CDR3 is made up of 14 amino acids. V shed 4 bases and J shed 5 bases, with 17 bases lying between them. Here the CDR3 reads CSVGQGGVGTEAFF. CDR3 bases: TGCAGCGTTGGACAAGGGGGGGTCGGTACTGAAGCTTTCTTT.

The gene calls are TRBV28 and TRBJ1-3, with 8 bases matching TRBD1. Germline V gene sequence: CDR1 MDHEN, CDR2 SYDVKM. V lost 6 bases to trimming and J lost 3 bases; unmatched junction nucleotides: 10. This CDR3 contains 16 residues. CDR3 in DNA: TGTGCCAGCAGCCCTTATCGGACAGGGTTTGGAAACACCATATATTTT. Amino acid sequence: CASSPYRTGFGNTIYF.

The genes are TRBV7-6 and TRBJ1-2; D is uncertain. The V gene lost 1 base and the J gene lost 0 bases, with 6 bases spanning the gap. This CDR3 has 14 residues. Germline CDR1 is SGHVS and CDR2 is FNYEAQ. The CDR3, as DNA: TGTGCCAGCAGCTTAGACGATGCTAACTATGGCTACACCTTC. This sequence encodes CASSLDDANYGYTF.

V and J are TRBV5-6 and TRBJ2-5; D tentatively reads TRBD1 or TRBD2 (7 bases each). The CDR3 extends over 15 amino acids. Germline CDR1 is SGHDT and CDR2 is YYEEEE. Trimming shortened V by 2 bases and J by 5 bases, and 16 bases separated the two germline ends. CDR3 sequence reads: CASSLAQGRAETQYF. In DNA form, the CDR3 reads TGTGCCAGCAGCTTAGCACAGGGGAGGGCGGAGACCCAGTACTTC. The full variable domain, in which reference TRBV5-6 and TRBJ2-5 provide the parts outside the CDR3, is DAGVTQSPTHLIKTRGQQVTLRCSPKSGHDTVSWYQQALGQGPQFIFQYYEEEERQRGNFPDRFSGHQFPNYSSELNVNALLLGDSALYLCASSLAQGRAETQYFGPGTRLLVL.